The T cell receptor (beta chain) described here comes from a study of blood T cell repertoires in COVID-19. In the authors' workflow: Reference gene primers were amplified, and this amplification served to estimate nucleated cell counts. Repertoires were generated with immunoSEQ multiplex PCR, while TCRdb's copy carries only in-frame clones and drops some. That table gives V, J and clone size, and the DNA gave D and trimming. Here the sample spans about 230,000 clones, approximately 90% being singletons. Seattle-derived patients entered the study during active infection and were followed longitudinally. Trimming stripped 3 bases from V and 1 base from J, with 27 bases between. Germline lookup yields CDR1 GTSNPN and CDR2 SVGIG (reference sequence). The CDR3 contains 20 residues.

Sequenced input: peripheral blood. The rearrangement uses TRBV30 and TRBJ1-4, with D maybe TRBD1 (6 bases). The receptor was isolated from a man between 50 and 59 years old with COVID-19, enrolled during active disease. The DNA for the CDR3 is TGTGCCTGGAGACCCATATTAATACAGGGCGTACACCGAACTAATGAAAAACTGTTTTTT. It yields the protein CAWRPILIQGVHRTNEKLFF. Full variable domain (rest looked up from reference TRBV30 and TRBJ1-4): SQTIHQWPATLVQPVGSPLSLECTVEGTSNPNLYWYRQAAGRGLQLLFYSVGIGQISSEVPQNLSASRPQDRQFILSSKKLLLSDSGFYLCAWRPILIQGVHRTNEKLFFGSGTQLSVL.